These 5 T cell receptor beta chains came from one sample sequenced in a study of blood T cell repertoires in COVID-19. Assay used: immunoSEQ multiplex PCR; TCRdb lists only in-frame clones, some missing. The data show 200,000 to 250,000 clones, about 88% seen once. The sequencing sample was made of peripheral blood. The receptors were sampled from a woman aged 40 to 50 with acute or convalescent COVID-19.

The chain links TRBV6-5 to TRBJ1-1; D may be TRBD1 (5 bases). The V gene's germline CDR1 is MNHEY and CDR2 SVGAGI. CDR3 length equals 13 residues. The ends were cut back, 10 bases at V and 1 base at J, with 13 bases in the middle. CDR3 bases: TGTGCCACCAAAGTGGACAAGAACACTGAAGCTTTCTTT. Translated, it gives CATKVDKNTEAFF.

CDR3 residues: CASSPDRGSSPLHF. In DNA, the CDR3 is TGTGCCAGCAGTCCGGACAGGGGCAGCTCACCCCTCCACTTT. This sequence joins TRBV6-5 and TRBJ1-6; 9 positions agree with TRBD1. Germline V gene lookup returns CDR1 MNHEY and CDR2 SVGAGI. The length of the CDR3 is 14 residues. The trim removed 5 bases at V and 10 bases at J, leaving 6 bases unmatched.

This rearrangement joins TRBV2 to TRBJ2-3, with 7 positions matching TRBD2. This CDR3 contains 16 residues. V shed 9 bases, J shed 2 bases, and the junction held 14 bases outside the gene matches. The germline CDR1 and CDR2 sequences are SNHLY and FYNNEI. CDR3 amino acids: CASRPQGAGLTDTQYF. CDR3 nucleotide sequence: TGTGCCAGTCGTCCCCAGGGAGCGGGGCTCACAGATACGCAGTATTTT.

The chain couples TRBV6-5 to TRBJ1-2, with D possibly being TRBD1 (6 bases). The germline gives CDR1 MNHEY, CDR2 SVGAGI. Trimming removed 10 bases from V and 0 bases from J, with 15 bases in between. The CDR3 loop spans 14 amino acids. In DNA form, the CDR3 reads TGTGCCACCAGGGAGACAGGAGCTAACTATGGCTACACCTTC. Translation: CATRETGANYGYTF.

This chain uses TRBV21-1 with TRBJ1-4; TRBD1, the D gene given by the table, was not confirmed from the DNA. TRBV21-1 is tagged as a pseudogene. The CDR3 runs to 16 residues. CDR3 in amino acids: CASSKEPTQGGEKLFF. The CDR3 DNA reads TGTGCCAGCAGCAAAGAGCCAACCCAGGGTGGGGAAAAACTGTTTTTT.